Listed below are T cell receptor beta chains from one sample, sequenced in a study of T cell changes during pregnancy in multiple sclerosis. TCRdb keeps only in-frame clones here, not all; method: immunoSEQ multiplex PCR. The table lists 50,000 to 60,000 clones, roughly nine tenths of them singletons, with around 2.2% in the top ten. The sequenced sample was peripheral blood, obtained in the first trimester of pregnancy. These receptors originate from a female donor in good health, enrolled as a control in a pregnancy study. Both conserved end residues are part of each CDR3. D genes are given only for firm matches. A row's size may be missing; if present it is once, few, many or a size class.

v_gene	d_gene	j_gene	abundance	CDR3aa	CDR3nt
TRBV30	TRBD1	TRBJ2-7	-	CAWSAGQAYEQYF	TGTGCCTGGAGCGCGGGACAGGCCTACGAGCAGTACTTC
TRBV28	TRBD1	TRBJ2-1	-	CASSFSGGGGYNEQFF	TGTGCCAGCAGTTTTTCAGGGGGCGGTGGCTACAATGAGCAGTTCTTC
TRBV5-4	-	TRBJ2-7	-	CASSSPGGEVSYEQYF	TGTGCCAGCAGCTCCCCAGGCGGGGAGGTGAGCTACGAGCAGTACTTC
TRBV19	-	TRBJ1-1	-	CASTQGEITEAFF	TGTGCCAGTACACAGGGAGAAATCACTGAAGCTTTCTTT
TRBV11-2	TRBD1	TRBJ1-2	-	CASSLGGQGHTF	TGTGCCAGCAGCTTAGGTGGACAGGGCCACACCTTC
TRBV13	TRBD1	TRBJ2-7	-	CASSLTGTYEQYF	TGTGCCAGCAGCCTGACAGGGACCTACGAGCAGTACTTC
TRBV7-3	-	TRBJ1-2	-	CASSLSGSYGYTF	TGTGCCAGCAGCTTGTCGGGATCCTATGGCTACACCTTC
TRBV27	TRBD1	TRBJ2-7	-	CASSFLSELSPDRTYEQYF	TGTGCCAGCAGTTTTTTATCCGAGTTGAGCCCGGACAGGACCTACGAGCAGTACTTC
TRBV28	TRBD1	TRBJ2-2	-	CASEAGTGWTNTGELFF	TGTGCCAGCGAAGCTGGGACAGGGTGGACGAACACCGGGGAGCTGTTTTTT
TRBV7-3	-	TRBJ2-2	few	CASSSIQGSGELFF	TGTGCCAGCAGCTCCATACAGGGTTCCGGGGAGCTGTTTTTT
TRBV13	-	TRBJ2-7	once	CASSSPRGGPTYEQYF	TGTGCCAGCAGCTCCCCGAGGGGGGGACCCACCTACGAGCAGTACTTC
TRBV28	-	TRBJ2-1	-	CASRPAGQRAIYNEQFF	TGTGCCAGCAGGCCCGCGGGTCAGCGGGCCATATACAATGAGCAGTTCTTC
TRBV29-1	TRBD1	TRBJ1-2	-	CSVDGAKGTAPSYGYTF	TGCAGCGTTGACGGGGCGAAGGGGACAGCCCCTAGCTATGGCTACACCTTC
TRBV4-1	-	TRBJ2-6	-	CASSHGGGSGANVLTF	TGCGCCAGCAGCCACGGAGGAGGCTCTGGGGCCAACGTCCTGACTTTC
TRBV7-2	-	TRBJ2-2	-	CASRGRPNTGELFF	TGTGCCAGCCGGGGTCGTCCGAACACCGGGGAGCTGTTTTTT
TRBV6-1	-	TRBJ2-7	-	CASSESVLRTVDEQYF	TGTGCCAGCAGTGAATCGGTTCTAAGGACAGTCGACGAGCAGTACTTC
TRBV6-1	-	TRBJ2-5	-	CASSDFPRETQYF	TGTGCCAGCAGCGATTTCCCGCGGGAGACCCAGTACTTC
TRBV2	TRBD2	TRBJ2-1	-	CASGSSGATYNEQFF	TGTGCCAGCGGCTCTAGCGGGGCTACCTACAATGAGCAGTTCTTC
TRBV5-1	TRBD2	TRBJ2-4	once	CASSSLAGLGKNIQYF	TGCGCCAGCAGCTCTTTAGCGGGATTGGGCAAAAACATTCAGTACTTC
TRBV29-1	-	TRBJ2-7	-	CSVETEIGENYEQYF	TGCAGCGTAGAAACCGAGATAGGGGAAAACTACGAGCAGTACTTC
TRBV6-6	-	TRBJ2-5	-	CASRGLAQETQYF	TGTGCCAGCAGGGGACTCGCCCAAGAGACCCAGTACTTC
TRBV21-1	-	TRBJ1-1	-	CASSTPRGVNTEAFF	TGTGCCAGCAGCACCCCCAGGGGGGTGAACACTGAAGCTTTCTTT
TRBV4-2	-	TRBJ2-2	-	CASSQDLEAGELFF	TGTGCCAGCAGCCAAGATTTAGAAGCCGGGGAGCTGTTTTTT
TRBV5-1	TRBD1	TRBJ1-1	few	CASSPGQGYTEAFF	TGCGCCAGCAGCCCCGGACAGGGGTACACTGAAGCTTTCTTT
TRBV27	-	TRBJ1-2	-	CASSLGAGVGYTF	TGTGCCAGCAGTTTAGGGGCGGGGGTTGGCTACACCTTC
TRBV11-2	TRBD2	TRBJ2-7	-	CASRRLAEGSYEQYF	TGTGCCAGCAGGAGACTAGCGGAAGGCTCCTACGAGCAGTACTTC
TRBV7-9	-	TRBJ1-3	-	CASSFWGDSGNTIYF	TGTGCCAGCAGCTTCTGGGGAGACTCTGGAAACACCATATATTTT
TRBV6-6	TRBD1	TRBJ1-2	-	CASIPMGQLVPYGYTF	TGTGCCAGCATACCCATGGGACAGCTGGTACCTTATGGCTACACCTTC
TRBV2	TRBD1	TRBJ1-5	-	CATSGQEYQPQHF	TGTGCCACCTCCGGACAGGAATATCAGCCCCAGCATTTT
TRBV29-1	-	TRBJ1-2	few	CSVERSYGYTF	TGCAGCGTTGAGAGGAGCTATGGCTACACCTTC
TRBV7-9	-	TRBJ1-5	-	CASSLQGEPQHF	TGTGCCAGCAGCTTACAAGGGGAGCCCCAGCATTTT
TRBV29-1	-	TRBJ2-1	once	CSVERGMSSYNEQFF	TGCAGCGTTGAACGGGGGATGAGCTCCTACAATGAGCAGTTCTTC
TRBV10-3	-	TRBJ1-1	-	CAIASLGRNTEAFF	TGTGCCATCGCTAGCTTGGGCAGGAACACTGAAGCTTTCTTT
TRBV5-1	-	TRBJ2-1	-	CASRETEHDEQFF	TGCGCCAGCAGAGAGACAGAGCACGATGAGCAGTTCTTC
TRBV11-2	TRBD1	TRBJ2-7	once	CASSRRGQGAHEQYF	TGTGCCAGCAGCCGTCGGGGACAGGGGGCCCACGAGCAGTACTTC
TRBV2	TRBD1	TRBJ1-1	-	CASSGQGNTEAFF	TGTGCCAGCAGTGGACAGGGGAACACTGAAGCTTTCTTT
TRBV6-1	TRBD2	TRBJ2-1	-	CASSERGSGGGEQFF	TGTGCCAGCAGTGAACGAGGTAGCGGGGGTGGTGAGCAGTTCTTC
TRBV7-9	TRBD2	TRBJ2-3	-	CASSRGTSEYTDTQYF	TGTGCCAGCAGCAGAGGGACTAGCGAATACACAGATACGCAGTATTTT
TRBV19	TRBD2	TRBJ2-7	once	CASIKWTSGRVASLRARSYEQYF	TGTGCCAGTATTAAATGGACTAGCGGGAGAGTAGCGTCGTTGCGAGCCCGATCCTACGAGCAGTACTTC
TRBV5-4	TRBD2	TRBJ2-3	-	CASSFIRTSGGQDTQYF	TGTGCCAGCAGCTTCATTAGGACTAGCGGGGGGCAAGATACGCAGTATTTT
TRBV7-2	-	TRBJ2-1	-	CASTSASSYNEQFF	TGTGCCAGCACCTCCGCGAGCTCCTACAATGAGCAGTTCTTC
TRBV6-1	TRBD2	TRBJ2-1	-	CASSGGTSGRDEQFF	TGTGCCAGCAGTGGAGGGACTAGCGGGAGGGATGAGCAGTTCTTC
TRBV6-5	-	TRBJ2-5	-	CASSYVLERPQETQYF	TGTGCCAGCAGTTACGTCCTAGAGAGGCCGCAAGAGACCCAGTACTTC
TRBV5-1	-	TRBJ2-7	-	CASSSTEIYEQYF	TGCGCCAGCAGCTCGACAGAAATCTACGAGCAGTACTTC
TRBV5-4	-	TRBJ2-3	-	CASSLGAGGGPYSTDTQYF	TGTGCCAGCAGCTTGGGGGCCGGGGGAGGCCCCTATAGCACAGATACGCAGTATTTT
TRBV19	TRBD2	TRBJ2-4	-	CATTGGKNIQYF	TGTGCCACGACGGGAGGAAAAAACATTCAGTACTTC
TRBV9	-	TRBJ2-7	-	CASSVEQGGLYEQYF	TGTGCCAGCAGCGTAGAGCAGGGAGGACTCTACGAGCAGTACTTC
TRBV5-5	-	TRBJ2-7	-	CASSLLTSSYEQYF	TGTGCCAGCAGCTTGTTGACAAGCTCCTACGAGCAGTACTTC
TRBV11-2	-	TRBJ1-3	-	CASSLDQGLTTGNTIYF	TGTGCCAGCAGCTTAGACCAGGGACTTACTACTGGAAACACCATATATTTT
TRBV11-3	-	TRBJ2-1	-	CASSLGGRNRGYSNEQFF	TGTGCCAGCAGCTTAGGGGGGAGGAATAGAGGCTACTCCAATGAGCAGTTCTTC
TRBV5-4	-	TRBJ1-2	-	CASSSGQRNYGYTF	TGTGCCAGCAGCTCCGGACAGCGTAACTATGGCTACACCTTC